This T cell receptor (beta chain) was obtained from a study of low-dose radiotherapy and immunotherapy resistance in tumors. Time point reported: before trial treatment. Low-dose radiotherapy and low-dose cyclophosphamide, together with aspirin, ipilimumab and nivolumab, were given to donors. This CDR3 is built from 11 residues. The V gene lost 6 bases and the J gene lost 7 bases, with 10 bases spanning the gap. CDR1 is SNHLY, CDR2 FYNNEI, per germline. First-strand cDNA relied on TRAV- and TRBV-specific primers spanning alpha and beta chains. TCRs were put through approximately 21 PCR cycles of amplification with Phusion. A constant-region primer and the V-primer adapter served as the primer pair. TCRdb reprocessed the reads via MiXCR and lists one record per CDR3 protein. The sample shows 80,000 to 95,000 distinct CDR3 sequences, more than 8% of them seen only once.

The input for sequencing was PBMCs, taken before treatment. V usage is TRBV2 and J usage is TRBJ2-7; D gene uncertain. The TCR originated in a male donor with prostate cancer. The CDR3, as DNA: TGTGCCAGCAGAGGCTTTGGGGAGCAGTACTTC. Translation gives CASRGFGEQYF.